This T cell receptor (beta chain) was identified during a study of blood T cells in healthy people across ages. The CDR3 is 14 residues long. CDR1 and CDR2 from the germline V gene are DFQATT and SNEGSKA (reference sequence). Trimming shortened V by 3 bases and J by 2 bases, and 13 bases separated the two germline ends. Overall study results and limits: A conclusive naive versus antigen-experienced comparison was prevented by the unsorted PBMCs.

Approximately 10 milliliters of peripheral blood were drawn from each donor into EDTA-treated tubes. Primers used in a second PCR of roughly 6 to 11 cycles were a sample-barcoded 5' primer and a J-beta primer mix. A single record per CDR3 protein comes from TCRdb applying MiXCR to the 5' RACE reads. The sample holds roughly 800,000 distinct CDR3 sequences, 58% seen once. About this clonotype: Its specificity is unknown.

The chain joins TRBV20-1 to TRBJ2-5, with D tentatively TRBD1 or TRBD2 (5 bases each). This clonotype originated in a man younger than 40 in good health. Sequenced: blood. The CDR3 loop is CSASSPGAQETQYF. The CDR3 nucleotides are TGCAGTGCTAGCTCCCCCGGGGCACAAGAGACCCAGTACTTC.